This TCR beta chain was sequenced for a study of blood T cell repertoires in COVID-19. Study processing details: Estimated nucleated cell counts came from reference gene primer amplification. Measured with immunoSEQ multiplex PCR; TCRdb has only the in-frame clones, and not every one. V and J calls plus clone size are reproduced from that table; the DNA served to infer D and trimming. This table holds nearly 300,000 clones, about 81% found once. CDR1 and CDR2 (germline): SGHRS, YFSETQ. The CDR3 totals 14 residues. V trimming: 4 bases; J trimming: 2 bases; junction bases outside the gene matches: 6. The sample taken for sequencing was peripheral blood. This clonotype was sampled from a human donor with COVID-19, enrolled during active disease. The donor label of this sample is uncertain. This chain uses TRBV5-1 with TRBJ2-7; 7 bases map to TRBD1. CDR3 in DNA: TGCGCCAGCAGCCCGGGGACAGAGCCCTACGAGCAGTACTTC. Translating gives CASSPGTEPYEQYF.